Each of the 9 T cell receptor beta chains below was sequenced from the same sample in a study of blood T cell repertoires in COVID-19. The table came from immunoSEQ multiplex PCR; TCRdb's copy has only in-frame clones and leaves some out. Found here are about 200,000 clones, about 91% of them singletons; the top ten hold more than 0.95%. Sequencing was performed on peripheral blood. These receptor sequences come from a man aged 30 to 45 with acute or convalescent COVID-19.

CDR3 sequence (DNA): TGTGCCAGCTCACCACTTGATGGGGGAGGCACTGAAGCTTTCTTT. Protein sequence: CASSPLDGGGTEAFF. V and J are TRBV18 and TRBJ1-1, with D possibly TRBD1 on 5 matching bases. The germline V and J ends were trimmed by 1 base and 4 bases, with 13 bases remaining between them. The CDR3 loop spans 15 amino acids. The V gene's germline CDR1 is KGHSH and CDR2 LQKENI.

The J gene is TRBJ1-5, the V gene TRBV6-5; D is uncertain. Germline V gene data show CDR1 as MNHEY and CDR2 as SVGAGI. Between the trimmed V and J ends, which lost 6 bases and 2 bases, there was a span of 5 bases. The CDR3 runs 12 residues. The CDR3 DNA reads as TGTGCCAGCAGGGCCGGCAATCAGCCCCAGCATTTT. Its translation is CASRAGNQPQHF.

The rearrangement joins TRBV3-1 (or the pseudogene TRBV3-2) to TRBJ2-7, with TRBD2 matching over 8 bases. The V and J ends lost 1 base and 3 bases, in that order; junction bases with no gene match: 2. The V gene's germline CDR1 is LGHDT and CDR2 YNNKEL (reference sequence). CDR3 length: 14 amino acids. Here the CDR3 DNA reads TGTGCCAGCAGCCAAGGTACTAGCGGCTACGAGCAGTACTTC. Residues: CASSQGTSGYEQYF.

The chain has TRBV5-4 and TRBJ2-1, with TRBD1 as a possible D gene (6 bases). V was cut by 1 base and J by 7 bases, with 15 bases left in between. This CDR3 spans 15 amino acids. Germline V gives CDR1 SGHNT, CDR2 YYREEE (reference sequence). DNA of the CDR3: TGTGCCAGCAGCTTGCCGGGGACATCTATTAATGAGCAGTTCTTC. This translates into CASSLPGTSINEQFF.

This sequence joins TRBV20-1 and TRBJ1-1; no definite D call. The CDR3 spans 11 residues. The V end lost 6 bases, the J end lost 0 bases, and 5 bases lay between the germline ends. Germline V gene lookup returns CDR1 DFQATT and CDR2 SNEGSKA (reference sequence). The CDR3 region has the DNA TGCAGTGCCCACTTGAACACTGAAGCTTTCTTT. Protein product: CSAHLNTEAFF.

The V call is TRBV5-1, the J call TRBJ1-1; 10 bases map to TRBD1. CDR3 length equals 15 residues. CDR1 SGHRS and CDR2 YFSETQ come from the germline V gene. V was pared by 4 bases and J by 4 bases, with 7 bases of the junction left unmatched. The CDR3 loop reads CASSPSGQGGTEAFF. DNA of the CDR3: TGCGCCAGCAGCCCCTCCGGACAGGGGGGCACTGAAGCTTTCTTT. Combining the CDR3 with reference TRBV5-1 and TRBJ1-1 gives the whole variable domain KAGVTQTPRYLIKTRGQQVTLSCSPISGHRSVSWYQQTPGQGLQFLFEYFSETQRNKGNFPGRFSGRQFSNSRSEMNVSTLELGDSALYLCASSPSGQGGTEAFFGQGTRLTVV.

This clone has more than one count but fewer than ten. The CDR3 here is CASSLAQRRGRASYNEQFF. CDR3 bases: TGTGCCAGCAGCTTAGCGCAGCGGCGCGGGAGGGCCTCCTACAATGAGCAGTTCTTC. The chain joins TRBV7-8 to TRBJ2-1; 9 bases agree with TRBD2. The CDR3 contains 19 residues. Unmatched junction bases numbered 9, after V lost 0 bases and J lost 0 bases. Germline CDR1 SGHVS, CDR2 FQNEAQ. Complete variable domain (other parts from reference TRBV7-8 and TRBJ2-1): GAGVSQSPRYKVAKRGQDVALRCDPISGHVSLFWYQQALGQGPEFLTYFQNEAQLDKSGLPSDRFFAERPEGSVSTLKIQRTQQEDSAVYLCASSLAQRRGRASYNEQFFGPGTRLTVL.

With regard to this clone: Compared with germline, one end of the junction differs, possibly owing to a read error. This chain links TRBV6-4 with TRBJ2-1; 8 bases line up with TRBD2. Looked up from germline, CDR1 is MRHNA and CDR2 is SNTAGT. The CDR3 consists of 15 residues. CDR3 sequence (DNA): TGTGCCAGCAGTGCCGGGACTAGGACGACCGGCGGGCTACTCTTC. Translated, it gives CASSAGTRTTGGLLF.

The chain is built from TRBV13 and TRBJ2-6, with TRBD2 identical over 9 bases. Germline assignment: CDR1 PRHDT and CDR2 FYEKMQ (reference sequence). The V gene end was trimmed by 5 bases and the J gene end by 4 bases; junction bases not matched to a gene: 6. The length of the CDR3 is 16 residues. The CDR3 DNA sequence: TGTGCCAGCAGCCGCGGGAGGGCCGCAGGGGCCAACGTCCTGACTTTC. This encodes CASSRGRAAGANVLTF.